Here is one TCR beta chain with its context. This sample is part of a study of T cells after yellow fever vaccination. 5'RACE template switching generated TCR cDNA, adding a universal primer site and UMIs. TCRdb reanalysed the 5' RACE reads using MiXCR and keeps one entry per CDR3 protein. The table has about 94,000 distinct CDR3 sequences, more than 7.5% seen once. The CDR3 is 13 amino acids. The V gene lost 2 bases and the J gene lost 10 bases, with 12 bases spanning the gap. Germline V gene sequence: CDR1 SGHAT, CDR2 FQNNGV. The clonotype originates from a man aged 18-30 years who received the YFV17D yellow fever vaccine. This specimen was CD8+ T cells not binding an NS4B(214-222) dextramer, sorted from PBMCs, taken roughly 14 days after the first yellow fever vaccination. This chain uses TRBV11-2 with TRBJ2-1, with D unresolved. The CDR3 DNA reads TGTGCCAGCAGCTTACCTGGGGTCGGAGAGCAGTTCTTC. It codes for CASSLPGVGEQFF.